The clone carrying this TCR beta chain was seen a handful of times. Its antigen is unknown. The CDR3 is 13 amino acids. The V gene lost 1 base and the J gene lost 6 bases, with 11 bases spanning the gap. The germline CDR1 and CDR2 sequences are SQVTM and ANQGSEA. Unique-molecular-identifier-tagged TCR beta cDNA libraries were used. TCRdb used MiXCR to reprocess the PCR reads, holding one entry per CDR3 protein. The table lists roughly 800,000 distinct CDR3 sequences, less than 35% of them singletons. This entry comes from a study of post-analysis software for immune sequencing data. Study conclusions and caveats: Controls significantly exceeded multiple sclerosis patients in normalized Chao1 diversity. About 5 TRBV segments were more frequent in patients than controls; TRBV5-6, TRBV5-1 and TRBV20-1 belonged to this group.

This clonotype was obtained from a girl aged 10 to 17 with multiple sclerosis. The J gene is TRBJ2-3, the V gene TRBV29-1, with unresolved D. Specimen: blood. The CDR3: CSVEVKELDTQYF. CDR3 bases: TGCAGCGTTGAAGTCAAGGAGTTGGATACGCAGTATTTT.